This TCR beta chain was sequenced during a study of cytomegalovirus exposure and HLA in healthy donors. Vbeta (60) and Jbeta (13) primers were used in the PCR. Under the authors' procedure: As a later analysis found, there were 80 million or so unique TCR beta chains, of which roughly 11 million were shared. Profiling relied on immunoSEQ multiplex PCR, and the TCRdb table lists in-frame clones only, not all of them. That table is the source of V, J and clone size, and D and trimming were worked out from the DNA. The sample lists some 98,000 clones, roughly 76% occurring once. Worth noting for this clone: Its target is unknown.

Findings and caveats of the study: Presence/absence analyses supposed approximately even sequencing depth among donors.

V shed 3 bases and J shed 4 bases, with 12 bases lying between them. The CDR3 is made up of 14 amino acids. Germline lookup yields CDR1 KGHSH and CDR2 LQKENI. The sample comprised PBMCs. This TCR was recovered from a middle-aged man in good health and CMV-seronegative. V gene TRBV18 combines with J gene TRBJ1-2; D is unclear. The CDR3 DNA reads as TGTGCCAGCTCACCGGAGGCTGACTCCTATGGCTACACCTTC. Translation gives CASSPEADSYGYTF.